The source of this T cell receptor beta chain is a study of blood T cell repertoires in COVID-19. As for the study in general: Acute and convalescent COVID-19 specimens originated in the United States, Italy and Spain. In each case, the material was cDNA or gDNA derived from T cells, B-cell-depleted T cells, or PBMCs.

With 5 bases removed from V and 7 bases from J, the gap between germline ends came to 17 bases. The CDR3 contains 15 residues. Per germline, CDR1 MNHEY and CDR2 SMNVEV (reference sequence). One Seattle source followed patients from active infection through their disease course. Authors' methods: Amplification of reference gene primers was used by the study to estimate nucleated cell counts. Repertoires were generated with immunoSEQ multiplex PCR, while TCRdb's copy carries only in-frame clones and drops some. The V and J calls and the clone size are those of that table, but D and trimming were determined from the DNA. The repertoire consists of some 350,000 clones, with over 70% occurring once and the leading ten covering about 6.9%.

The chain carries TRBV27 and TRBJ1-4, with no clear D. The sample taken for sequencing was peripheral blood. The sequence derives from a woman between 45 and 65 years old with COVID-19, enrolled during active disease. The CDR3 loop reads CASSPYGVLGEKLFF. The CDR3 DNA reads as TGTGCCAGCAGTCCCTACGGGGTTCTCGGTGAAAAACTGTTTTTT.